These T cell receptor beta chains were read from a single sample in a study of shared clonotypes between healthy human individuals. Some clones are missing from TCRdb's copy, which holds only in-frame ones; the method was immunoSEQ multiplex PCR. The sample carries some 600,000 clones, approximately 96% recorded once. Sequencing input: naive CD8+ T cells sorted from blood. The receptor source for this set is a woman in her twenties or thirties in good health. The CDR3 runs from the conserved cysteine through the conserved F or W. A D gene is named only where the DNA matches it firmly. Clone size is given for some rows only: seen once, a few or many times, or a class if the clone is expanded.

V,size,D,J,DNA,CDR3
TRBV7-9,NA,TRBD1,TRBJ1-3,TGTGCCAGCAGCGCAGAACAGGGGGCGCCTCCTGGAAACACCATATATTTT,CASSAEQGAPPGNTIYF
TRBV7-6,NA,TRBD2,TRBJ2-7,TGTGCCAGCAGCTTAGCTTGCAGCGGGAGGGCCGAGACCGAGCAGTACTTC,CASSLACSGRAETEQYF
TRBV27,NA,TRBD1,TRBJ2-7,TGTGCCAGCAGTTTATCCGCCGGGACAGGAGTCTACGAGCAGTACTTC,CASSLSAGTGVYEQYF
TRBV9,NA,NA,TRBJ2-2,TGTGCCAGCAGCGTAGATATAGCGGCGAGGGCCGGGGAGCTGTTTTTT,CASSVDIAARAGELFF
TRBV19,NA,TRBD1,TRBJ1-5,TGTGCCAGTAGCCGGGGACAGGGGGCGAATCAGCCCCAGCATTTT,CASSRGQGANQPQHF
TRBV2,NA,NA,TRBJ2-7,TGTGCCAGCAGTGAAGGTCTTTCGACAGACTCCTACGAGCAGTACTTC,CASSEGLSTDSYEQYF
TRBV27,NA,TRBD2,TRBJ2-2,TGTGCCAGCAGTTCCCCCTCTAGCGGGAGCGCGAACACCGGGGAGCTGTTTTTT,CASSSPSSGSANTGELFF
TRBV5-1,once,NA,TRBJ1-5,TGCGCCAGCAGCTTGGATTTCGGGGTTGGTCAGCCCCAGCATTTT,CASSLDFGVGQPQHF
TRBV19,NA,TRBD1,TRBJ1-1,TGTGCCAGTAGTATAGGAGGGGGCGCAAACACTGAAGCTTTCTTT,CASSIGGGANTEAFF
TRBV19,NA,NA,TRBJ2-1,TGTGCCAGTAGTATATCCCTCGGTCGGGCCCTCGATGAGCAGTTCTTC,CASSISLGRALDEQFF
TRBV2,NA,NA,TRBJ2-3,TGTGCCAGCGGGGGCGACCTGGCAGATACGCAGTATTTT,CASGGDLADTQYF
TRBV27,NA,NA,TRBJ1-2,TGTGCCACAGCACCAGGTCAGGCCTATGGCTACACCTTC,CATAPGQAYGYTF
TRBV5-5,NA,NA,TRBJ2-7,TGTGCCAGCAGTTGGGTGGGACCAGGAACCTACGAGCAGTACTTC,CASSWVGPGTYEQYF
TRBV27,NA,TRBD2,TRBJ2-7,TGTGCCAGCGCAAGCGGGACTAGCGGGAGGTACGAGCAGTACTTC,CASASGTSGRYEQYF
TRBV27,NA,TRBD1,TRBJ1-5,TGTGCCAGCAGTTTCGGACAGGGAGGCCGGCAGCCCCAGCATTTT,CASSFGQGGRQPQHF
TRBV2,once,NA,TRBJ1-2,TGTGCCAGCATAGGGACGGAGAGTCGCTTAAACTATGGCTACACCTTC,CASIGTESRLNYGYTF
TRBV27,NA,NA,TRBJ1-1,TGTGCCAGCAGTTTAGAACCATTGATGAACACTGAAGCTTTCTTT,CASSLEPLMNTEAFF
TRBV7-9,NA,NA,TRBJ1-1,TGTGCCAGCTCACGGGGGAACACTGAAGCTTTCTTT,CASSRGNTEAFF
TRBV30,NA,TRBD2,TRBJ2-3,TGTGCCTGGAGTTTCGGGGGGGATACGCAGTATTTT,CAWSFGGDTQYF
TRBV28,NA,NA,TRBJ2-1,TGTGCCACACAAGTCTACAATGAGCAGTTCTTC,CATQVYNEQFF
TRBV5-6,NA,NA,TRBJ2-6,TGTGCCAGCAGCTTTGGGTACTCTGGGGCCAACGTCCTGACTTTC,CASSFGYSGANVLTF
TRBV5-1,NA,TRBD1,TRBJ1-5,TGCGCCAGCAGCTTCCGGGACAGGGATAGCAATCAGCCCCAGCATTTT,CASSFRDRDSNQPQHF
TRBV27,NA,TRBD1,TRBJ1-2,TGTGCCAGCAGTTTCGACAGGGCCTATGGCTACACCTTC,CASSFDRAYGYTF
TRBV28,NA,NA,TRBJ2-3,TGTGCCAGCAGTTTTTCCCCCCGCGGGGATAGCACAGATACGCAGTATTTT,CASSFSPRGDSTDTQYF
TRBV7-8,NA,NA,TRBJ2-6,TGTGCCAGCAGCCTTAATATCGGCTTTGAGGTGGGGGCCAACGTCCTGACTTTC,CASSLNIGFEVGANVLTF
TRBV27,NA,TRBD2,TRBJ2-7,TGTGCCAGCAGTTTTGTCGGGACTACCGCGACCTACGAGCAGTACTTC,CASSFVGTTATYEQYF
TRBV7-9,NA,NA,TRBJ2-7,TGTGCCAGCAGCTCGGATCCGATACCCTACGAGCAGTACTTC,CASSSDPIPYEQYF
TRBV5-6,NA,TRBD1,TRBJ2-7,TGTGCCAGCAGCCCAACTGGACAGGGCACCTACGAGCAGTACTTC,CASSPTGQGTYEQYF
TRBV2,NA,NA,TRBJ2-7,TGTGCCAGCGGAGAGTCCCGGGGATACGAGCAGTACTTC,CASGESRGYEQYF
TRBV19,NA,TRBD2,TRBJ2-1,TGTGCCAGTAAGGCAGGGCGTAGCGGGCTGTACAATGAGCAGTTCTTC,CASKAGRSGLYNEQFF
TRBV5-1,NA,NA,TRBJ2-1,TGCGCCAGCAGCTCCGATCCCTACAATGAGCAGTTCTTC,CASSSDPYNEQFF
TRBV4-1,once,TRBD2,TRBJ2-4,TGCGCCAGCAGCCAACCCGGGACTAGCGGAGATAAAAACATTCAGTACTTC,CASSQPGTSGDKNIQYF
TRBV9,NA,NA,TRBJ2-2,TGTGCCAGCAGCCCTTATAAGGGGGCCGGGGAGCTGTTTTTT,CASSPYKGAGELFF
TRBV27,NA,TRBD2,TRBJ2-1,TGTGCCAGCAGTAGCGGGGGCTCCTACAATGAGCAGTTCTTC,CASSSGGSYNEQFF
TRBV10-2,NA,NA,TRBJ2-7,TGCGCCAGCAGGAGTTACTACGAGCAGTACTTC,CASRSYYEQYF
TRBV28,few,NA,TRBJ1-1,TGTGCCAGCAGACAGGGGAACACTGAAGCTTTCTTT,CASRQGNTEAFF